This T cell receptor beta chain is drawn from a study of cytomegalovirus exposure and HLA in healthy donors. Turning to the study itself: Inside one of the first data releases sat about 85 million unique TCRs taken from HLA-typed donors. Study findings and constraints: Versus the approximately 700-donor mean, an Asian-associated ancestry cluster reportedly showed fewer N-insertions in a later analysis. The authors later linked a missense DCLRE1C variant to TCR beta V- and J-gene trimming. A later analysis found common viral pathogens apparently linked to several of the most significant clusters.

Use of 60 Vbeta and 13 Jbeta primers characterized the PCR. TCRdb keeps only in-frame clones here, not all; method: immunoSEQ multiplex PCR. The sample gives roughly 75,000 clones, around 84% of which show up once; under 20% is in the top ten. Comment on this clone: Its antigen is still unknown.

The CDR3 totals 15 residues. Germline CDR1 reads SGHAT; CDR2 reads FQNNGV. V lost 5 bases to trimming and J lost 0 bases, with 14 bases between them. Material: PBMCs. The chain recombines TRBV11-2 with TRBJ2-7, with TRBD1 as a possible D gene (6 bases). The TCR sequence derives from a man between 65 and 85 years old in good health and CMV-seropositive. The CDR3 DNA sequence: TGTGCCAGCAGCCGCGGACAGCTAAGCTCCTACGAGCAGTACTTC. This translates into CASSRGQLSSYEQYF.